Presented here are 20 T cell receptor beta chains from one specimen sequenced in a study of neoadjuvant anti-PD-1 for oral cavity cancer. Time point in this sample: after neoadjuvant nivolumab, at surgical resection. Here immunoSEQ multiplex PCR was the method, and the copy in TCRdb shows in-frame clones only, minus some. Of 12,000 or so clones listed, around 71% were seen once; the top ten hold around 2.7%. This specimen consisted of PBMCs, obtained after nivolumab (anti-PD-1) treatment. These receptors were obtained from a person between 40 and 79 years old with oral cavity squamous cell carcinoma.

The chain combines TRBV11-2 with TRBJ1-4; 9 positions match TRBD1. The V segment lost 4 bases and the J segment 8 bases; nucleotides outside the gene matches: 8. Looked up from germline, CDR1 is SGHAT and CDR2 is FQNNGV. This CDR3 region has 15 residues. CDR3 amino acids: CASSSYRGLGEKLFF. The CDR3 DNA is TGTGCCAGCAGCTCCTACAGGGGGCTGGGCGAAAAACTGTTTTTT.

The V call is TRBV29-1, the J call TRBJ2-1, with D uncertain. This CDR3 is built from 12 residues. Trimming shortened V by 7 bases and J by 1 base, and 8 bases separated the two germline ends. Per the germline V gene, CDR1 is SQVTM and CDR2 is ANQGSEA. CDR3 bases: TGCAGCGCAAGCAGGTCCTACAATGAGCAGTTCTTC. Translated, it gives CSASRSYNEQFF.

The rearrangement uses TRBV6-1 and TRBJ2-1; 8 bases map to TRBD1. CDR1 MNHNS and CDR2 SASEGT come from the germline V gene. V lost 1 base and J lost 12; bases outside the gene matches: 8. The CDR3 runs to 14 residues. Written as DNA, the CDR3 is TGTGCCAGCAGTGAAGGCATCCGGGACAGGAGGCAGTTCTTC. Protein product: CASSEGIRDRRQFF.

The CDR3 DNA is TGCGCCAGCAGTGAGTCTTCAGGGGGCGGTGGCTACACCTTC. It encodes CASSESSGGGGYTF. The gene calls are TRBV10-1 and TRBJ1-2; 8 bases fit TRBD1. Germline V gene sequence: CDR1 WNHNN, CDR2 SYGVQD (reference sequence). Trimming cost V 0 bases and J 7 bases; bases outside gene matches: 4. This CDR3 region has 14 residues.

The chain combines TRBV5-1 with TRBJ1-2; D is perhaps TRBD1 (6 bases). The CDR3 runs to 18 residues. Trimming removed 0 bases from V and 2 bases from J, with 20 bases in between. Germline V gene data show CDR1 as SGHRS and CDR2 as YFSETQ. CDR3 bases: TGCGCCAGCAGCTTGGTGCCTTCGACAGGCCGAACGAACTATGGCTACACCTTC. Translation: CASSLVPSTGRTNYGYTF.

The rearrangement uses TRBV6-5 and TRBJ1-5, with 7 bases lining up with TRBD1. The V segment lost 6 bases and the J segment 13 bases; nucleotides outside the gene matches: 9. This CDR3 region has 12 residues. Germline lookup yields CDR1 MNHEY and CDR2 SVGAGI. Here the CDR3 reads CASSDTDRVQHF. Written as DNA, the CDR3 is TGTGCCAGCAGCGACACCGACAGGGTTCAGCATTTT.

The sample holds a few counts of this clone. A junction end diverges from the germline sequence, so it may reflect a read error. The genes are TRBV9 and TRBJ2-7, with 7 bases matching TRBD2. The CDR3 loop spans 11 amino acids. Germline-derived CDR1 and CDR2 are SGDLS and YYNGEE. The CDR3 region is CLLGEGYEQYF. CDR3 nucleotides: TGCCTTCTGGGGGAGGGATACGAGCAGTACTTC.

The chain carries TRBV7-3 and TRBJ2-1; 7 bases are a match to TRBD2. J lost 15 bases, V lost 1 base, and 6 bases had no gene match. Germline CDR1 reads SGHTA; CDR2 reads FQGTGA. This CDR3 is built from 12 residues. CDR3 in amino acids: CASSLSGGTMFF. The DNA of the CDR3 is TGTGCCAGCAGCTTAAGTGGAGGGACTATGTTCTTC.

The rearrangement joins TRBV2 to TRBJ2-7, with D perhaps given as TRBD1 or TRBD2 (5 bases each). Per the germline V gene, CDR1 is SNHLY and CDR2 is FYNNEI. Trimming cost V 2 bases and J 2 bases, with 10 bases left between them. CDR3 size: 14 residues. In DNA form, the CDR3 reads TGTGCCAGCAGTGAACTCGGGACGGCCTACGAGCAGTACTTC. This sequence encodes CASSELGTAYEQYF.

This chain uses TRBV9 with TRBJ2-5; a weak D match, TRBD1 (6 bases). Trimming removed 0 bases from V and 5 bases from J, with 11 bases in between. The CDR3 has 14 amino acids. Germline V gives CDR1 SGDLS, CDR2 YYNGEE. CDR3 sequence (DNA): TGTGCCAGCAGCGTAGCTCAGGGGCCCGAGACCCAGTACTTC. This encodes CASSVAQGPETQYF. Together with reference TRBV9 and TRBJ2-5, the CDR3 gives the full variable domain: DSGVTQTPKHLITATGQRVTLRCSPRSGDLSVYWYQQSLDQGLQFLIQYYNGEERAKGNILERFSAQQFPDLHSELNLSSLELGDSALYFCASSVAQGPETQYFGPGTRLLVL.

This clone came up a few times. This chain uses TRBV19 with TRBJ1-5, with no clear D. Germline V gene data show CDR1 as LNHDA and CDR2 as SQIVND (reference sequence). The CDR3 spans 16 residues. Trimming removed 2 bases from V and 4 bases from J, with 15 bases in between. The CDR3 here is CASSIYSGIRNQPQHF. CDR3 coding DNA: TGTGCCAGTAGTATATACTCGGGCATACGGAATCAGCCCCAGCATTTT.

The chain employs TRBV7-2 and TRBJ1-2, with TRBD1 matching 7 bases. The germline V gene encodes CDR1 SGHTA and CDR2 FQGNSA. J was trimmed by 3 bases and V by 5 bases; bases with no gene match: 9. This CDR3 is built from 15 residues. The CDR3 bases are TGTGCCAGCAGCCCTCCAGGGGGGCTGGACTATGGCTACACCTTC. Its protein product is CASSPPGGLDYGYTF.

The genes are TRBV5-1 and TRBJ2-7; D remains unclear. Trimming took off 7 bases at V and 4 bases at J, with 9 bases between the two ends. This CDR3 comprises 11 residues. Germline V gene lookup returns CDR1 SGHRS and CDR2 YFSETQ. The CDR3 sequence is CASGMGYEQYF. The CDR3 bases are TGCGCCAGCGGGATGGGATACGAGCAGTACTTC. The variable domain in full, completed from reference TRBV5-1 and TRBJ2-7, reads KAGVTQTPRYLIKTRGQQVTLSCSPISGHRSVSWYQQTPGQGLQFLFEYFSETQRNKGNFPGRFSGRQFSNSRSEMNVSTLELGDSALYLCASGMGYEQYFGPGTRLTVT.

The chain combines TRBV7-9 with TRBJ1-5; D unresolved. The CDR3 extends over 16 amino acids. The germline V gene encodes CDR1 SEHNR and CDR2 FQNEAQ (reference sequence). V was cut by 4 bases and J by 3 bases, with 16 bases left in between. This chain's CDR3 is CASSSEREWVNQPQHF. The CDR3, as DNA: TGTGCCAGCAGCTCCGAGCGGGAGTGGGTCAATCAGCCCCAGCATTTT.

This clone has just a few counts. V is TRBV5-5 and J is TRBJ2-7, with 8 positions matching TRBD2. Germline V lookup: CDR1 SGHKS, CDR2 YYEKEE (reference sequence). V dropped 4 bases and J dropped 6; count of bases not matched to a gene: 12. The CDR3 is made up of 15 amino acids. The CDR3 loop reads CASSRAGLGRLEQYF. In nucleotides, the CDR3 is TGTGCCAGCAGCCGTGCGGGACTAGGGCGTCTCGAGCAGTACTTC.

V gene TRBV15 combines with J gene TRBJ2-7; D is unresolved. This CDR3 has 14 amino acids. CDR1 and CDR2 (germline): LNHNV, YYDKDF (reference sequence). V lost 5 bases and J lost 3, with 14 bases in between. DNA for the CDR3: TGTGCCACCAGCCCCTTAGGTCGGAACTACGAGCAGTACTTC. Amino acids: CATSPLGRNYEQYF.

The chain combines TRBV6-4 with TRBJ2-3, with D perhaps matching TRBD2 (5 bases). Germline lookup yields CDR1 MRHNA and CDR2 SNTAGT. V dropped 6 bases and J dropped 6 bases, with 19 bases sitting between them. The CDR3 totals 15 residues. The CDR3 nucleotides read TGTGCCAGCAGCCGGAGTGACGGAGGAACGGATACGCAGTATTTT. As protein: CASSRSDGGTDTQYF.

The chain is built from TRBV13 and TRBJ2-7; the D is unclear. CDR1 and CDR2 from the germline V gene are PRHDT and FYEKMQ (reference sequence). This CDR3 region has 16 residues. The germline V and J ends were trimmed by 5 bases and 3 bases, with 20 bases remaining between them. The CDR3 DNA reads as TGTGCCAGCAGCCCCCGTTCTTTGGAATCGTACTACGAGCAGTACTTC. Its translation is CASSPRSLESYYEQYF.

V and J are TRBV7-6 and TRBJ1-2; possible D gene TRBD1, 6 bases. CDR1 is SGHVS, CDR2 FNYEAQ, per germline. Deletions cut 4 bases from V and 3 bases from J, with 15 bases between. This CDR3 is 15 amino acids long. CDR3 in amino acids: CASSSLTGADYGYTF. CDR3 DNA: TGTGCCAGCAGCTCGTTGACAGGCGCGGACTATGGCTACACCTTC.

This clone occurred a few times. This chain joins TRBV27 and TRBJ1-6; D unresolved. Trimming pared 5 bases from V and 8 bases from J, leaving 10 bases between. Looked up from germline, CDR1 is MNHEY and CDR2 is SMNVEV (reference sequence). The CDR3 has 13 amino acids. The CDR3 sequence is CASSRQADSPLHF. The CDR3 coding sequence is TGTGCCAGCAGTCGGCAGGCTGATTCACCCCTCCACTTT.